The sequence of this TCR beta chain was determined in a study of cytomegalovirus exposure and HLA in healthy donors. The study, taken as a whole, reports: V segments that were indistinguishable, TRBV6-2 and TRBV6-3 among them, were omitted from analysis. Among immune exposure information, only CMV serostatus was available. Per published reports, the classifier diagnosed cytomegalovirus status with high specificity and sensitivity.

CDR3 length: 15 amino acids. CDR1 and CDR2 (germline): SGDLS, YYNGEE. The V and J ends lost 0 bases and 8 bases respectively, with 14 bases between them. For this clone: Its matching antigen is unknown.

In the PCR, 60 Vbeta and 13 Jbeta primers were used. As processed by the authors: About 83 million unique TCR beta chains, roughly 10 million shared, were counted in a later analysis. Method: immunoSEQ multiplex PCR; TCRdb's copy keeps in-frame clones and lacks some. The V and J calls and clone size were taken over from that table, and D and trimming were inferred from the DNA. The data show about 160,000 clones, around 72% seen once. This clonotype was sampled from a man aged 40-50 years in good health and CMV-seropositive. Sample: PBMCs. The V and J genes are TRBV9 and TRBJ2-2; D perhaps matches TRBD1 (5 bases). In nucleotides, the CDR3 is TGTGCCAGCAGCGTAGCCCCAAGGGGTGGGGGGGAGCTGTTTTTT. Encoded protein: CASSVAPRGGGELFF.